A single sample gave rise to the 25 T cell receptor beta chains below, sequenced in a study of prognosis after radiotherapy for stage I lung cancer. CDR3 of TCR beta was amplified from genomic DNA via a two-round multiplex PCR. Primers targeting each individual TRBV and TRBJ gene were applied in first-round PCR. Via MiXCR, TCRdb re-called the multiplex PCR reads, giving one row per CDR3 protein. This sample has about 59,000 distinct CDR3 sequences; around a quarter occur once, and the top ten carry 7.5%. The sequenced sample was PBMCs, obtained before or after stereotactic body radiation therapy (not recorded which). These receptor sequences come from a donor aged 50 or older with non-small cell lung cancer.

In its sample, this clonotype was seen many times. The V and J genes are TRBV7-8 and TRBJ1-4; D is uncertain. Germline V gene data show CDR1 as SGHVS and CDR2 as FQNEAQ. The V and J ends lost 1 base and 2 bases respectively, with 11 bases between them. This CDR3 is built from 16 residues. The CDR3 sequence: CASSLGHRPTNEKLFF. The CDR3 DNA sequence: TGTGCCAGCAGCTTAGGGCATAGGCCTACTAATGAAAAACTGTTTTTT.

This clonotype was picked up many times. Mismatch with germline at one junction end may stem from a read error. V usage is TRBV12-3 or TRBV12-4 and J usage is TRBJ2-7, with D perhaps being TRBD1 or TRBD2 (5 bases each). The CDR3 extends over 14 amino acids. Here the CDR3 reads CASSSLGPSHEQYF. CDR3 DNA: TGTGCCAGCAGTTCTCTGGGACCCTCCCACGAGCAGTACTTC.

Concerning this clonotype: A read error is possible here, since a much larger clone lies one base away. V gene TRBV6-2 or TRBV6-3 combines with J gene TRBJ1-1; TRBD1 aligns across 9 bases. CDR1 and CDR2 from the germline V gene are MNHEY and SVGEGT. This CDR3 comprises 17 residues. V gave up 4 bases and J gave up 2 bases; unmatched junction bases: 11. Here the CDR3 reads CASSCIRTGAENTEAFF. CDR3 sequence (DNA): TGTGCCAGCAGTTGCATTAGGACAGGGGCCGAAAACACTGAAGCTTTCTTT.

As for this clonotype: This sequence is one base from a far larger clone and is likely a read error. J is TRBJ1-5 and V is TRBV6-4; TRBD1 aligns across 10 bases. Per the germline V gene, CDR1 is MRHNA and CDR2 is SNTAGT. The CDR3 runs to 14 residues. The J segment lost 4 bases and the V segment lost 9 bases, leaving 6 bases of the junction unmatched. The chain's CDR3 is CARRMGQGNQPQHF. In nucleotides, the CDR3 is TGTGCCAGACGAATGGGACAGGGGAATCAGCCCCAGCATTTT.

This clonotype was observed at least ten times. The chain couples TRBV6-1 to TRBJ2-5; 9 bases agree with TRBD1. Germline CDR1 is MNHNS and CDR2 is SASEGT. With V trimmed by 6 bases and J by 6 bases, 5 bases remained unmatched. This CDR3 has 13 amino acids. CDR3 coding DNA: TGTGCCAGCAGGGACAGGGGCGGGCAGACCCAGTACTTC. The encoded protein is CASRDRGGQTQYF.

This clonotype was recorded many times. The chain recombines TRBV5-1 with TRBJ2-7, with 9 bases aligning to TRBD1. Trimming removed 4 bases from V and 9 bases from J; junction bases left unmatched: 5. The V gene's germline CDR1 is SGHRS and CDR2 YFSETQ. This CDR3 has 12 amino acids. CDR3 amino acids: CASSPGTGSQYF. The CDR3, as DNA: TGCGCCAGCAGCCCCGGGACAGGGTCGCAGTACTTC.

This clonotype was counted many times. The chain recombines TRBV3-1 with TRBJ2-3, with TRBD2 identical over 7 bases. This CDR3 is built from 15 residues. Germline V lookup: CDR1 LGHDT, CDR2 YNNKEL (reference sequence). V was clipped by 2 bases and J by 4 bases; unmatched bases: 6. Here the CDR3 reads CASSQQASGADTQYF. DNA for the CDR3: TGTGCCAGCAGCCAACAGGCTAGCGGCGCAGATACGCAGTATTTT.

About this clonotype itself: A read error is possible here, since a much larger clone lies one base away. The chain employs TRBV6-2 or TRBV6-3 and TRBJ1-1; a weak D match, TRBD1 (6 bases). Per germline, CDR1 MNHEY and CDR2 SVGEGT. The CDR3 loop spans 14 amino acids. CDR3 residues: CASSYLGGRLEASF. As DNA, the CDR3 is TGTGCCAGCAGTTACTTGGGGGGCAGACTCGAAGCTTCCTTT.

This clonotype was counted many times. The CDR3 coding sequence is TGTGCCAGCAGTGAACTGTCGACAGGACGTTACGAGCAGTACTTC. Its protein product is CASSELSTGRYEQYF. The chain links TRBV6-1 to TRBJ2-7, with D maybe TRBD1 (6 bases). The ends were cut back, 2 bases at V and 4 bases at J, with 15 bases in the middle. CDR1 MNHNS and CDR2 SASEGT come from the germline V gene. The CDR3 is made up of 15 amino acids.

This rearrangement joins TRBV5-4 to TRBJ2-2; TRBD2 agrees at 10 bases. Germline V CDR1 and CDR2: SGHNT, YYREEE (reference sequence). This CDR3 has 17 residues. V lost 0 bases to trimming and J lost 2 bases; unmatched junction nucleotides: 4. Written as DNA, the CDR3 is TGTGCCAGCAGCTTGGCCTGGACTAGCGGAAACACCGGGGAGCTGTTTTTT. Its protein is CASSLAWTSGNTGELFF.

The table lists this clonotype with many counts. The rearrangement links TRBV20-1 to TRBJ2-1; D might be TRBD1 or TRBD2, each matching 6 bases. There are 15 residues in the CDR3. The V end lost 4 bases, the J end lost 5 bases, and 18 bases lay between the germline ends. In germline, CDR1 is DFQATT, CDR2 SNEGSKA (reference sequence). CDR3 DNA sequence: TGCAGTGCTATTTTCTGGGGGGCTGGGGACAATGAGCAGTTCTTC. This sequence encodes CSAIFWGAGDNEQFF.

This clonotype was detected many times. The gene calls are TRBV3-1 and TRBJ2-3, with TRBD1 matching 8 bases. The CDR3 runs 16 residues. Germline CDR1 LGHDT, CDR2 YNNKEL (reference sequence). V shed 3 bases, J shed 1 base, and the junction held 6 bases outside the gene matches. This CDR3 is CASSHYTGQGTDTQYF. CDR3 nucleotide sequence: TGTGCCAGCAGCCACTATACGGGACAGGGCACAGATACGCAGTATTTT.

This clonotype was detected many times. The rearrangement links TRBV20-1 to TRBJ2-1; unclear D gene. V was pared by 6 bases and J by 0 bases, with 15 bases between. CDR3 size: 15 residues. Germline assignment: CDR1 DFQATT and CDR2 SNEGSKA (reference sequence). The chain's CDR3 is CSAQRIRSSYNEQFF. The CDR3 DNA reads TGCAGTGCCCAGAGAATAAGGAGCTCCTACAATGAGCAGTTCTTC.

This clonotype was observed many times. This chain uses TRBV2 with TRBJ2-2, with 13 bases matching TRBD2. The germline V gene encodes CDR1 SNHLY and CDR2 FYNNEI. The CDR3 extends over 15 amino acids. V lost 5 bases and J lost 7; bases outside the gene matches: 4. CDR3 region: CASSWTSGGIGELFF. In DNA form, the CDR3 reads TGTGCCAGCAGTTGGACTAGCGGGGGAATCGGGGAGCTGTTTTTT.

This clonotype was recorded at least ten times. The gene calls are TRBV6-2 or TRBV6-3 and TRBJ2-5; TRBD2 agrees at 8 bases. V shed 0 bases and J 2 bases; nucleotides not matched to a gene: 2. Germline V CDR1 and CDR2: MNHEY, SVGEGT. The CDR3 runs to 15 residues. The CDR3 DNA sequence: TGTGCCAGCAGTTACTCACCTAGCGGGCAAGAGACCCAGTACTTC. It codes for CASSYSPSGQETQYF.

In DNA form, the CDR3 reads TGCGCCAGCAGCCCGAACGGACGGGGGGTTTCAGATACGCAGTATTTT. Translating it yields CASSPNGRGVSDTQYF. The chain uses TRBV5-1 and TRBJ2-3, with TRBD2 matching 7 bases. Germline V gene lookup returns CDR1 SGHRS and CDR2 YFSETQ. The ends lost 4 bases at V and 4 bases at J; junction bases unmatched: 12. This CDR3 contains 16 residues.

This clonotype came up many times. The chain uses TRBV20-1 and TRBJ2-5; 12 bases fit TRBD2. Trimming cost V 5 bases and J 2 bases; bases outside gene matches: 6. CDR1 DFQATT and CDR2 SNEGSKA come from the germline V gene (reference sequence). The CDR3 is made up of 15 amino acids. The CDR3 loop is CSAHLAGGIQETQYF. DNA of the CDR3: TGCAGTGCTCACCTAGCGGGGGGGATTCAAGAGACCCAGTACTTC.

Concerning this clonotype: A far larger clone is just one base off, so this is likely a read error. This chain joins TRBV6-9 and TRBJ2-7, with D unclear. Germline lookup yields CDR1 MNHGY and CDR2 SVAAGI. The CDR3 runs to 14 residues. CDR3 sequence (DNA): TGTGCCAGCAGTTACGCGTCCTACAAGTCCGAGCATTACTTC. It is translated as CASSYASYKSEHYF.

Notes on this clonotype: One base away lies a much larger clone, so this may be a sequencing read error. This sequence joins TRBV3-1 and TRBJ1-5, with D maybe TRBD1 (6 bases). This CDR3 contains 15 residues. Germline assignment: CDR1 LGHDT and CDR2 YNNKEL (reference sequence). CDR3 protein: CASSQEGASNHPQHF. As DNA, the CDR3 is TGTGCCAGCAGCCAAGAGGGGGCGAGCAATCATCCCCAGCATTTT.

V is TRBV5-4 and J is TRBJ2-1, with 12 bases matching TRBD2. V shed 4 bases and J 6 bases; nucleotides not matched to a gene: 8. The germline gives CDR1 SGHNT, CDR2 YYREEE (reference sequence). The CDR3 covers 16 residues. The CDR3 spells CASSPQTSGGPNEQFF. CDR3 DNA sequence: TGTGCCAGCAGCCCCCAGACTAGCGGGGGCCCCAATGAGCAGTTCTTC.

At least ten counts were recorded for this clonotype. The chain recombines TRBV6-1 with TRBJ2-7, with D perhaps TRBD1 (6 bases). Germline V gene lookup returns CDR1 MNHNS and CDR2 SASEGT. The V end lost 6 bases, the J end lost 12 bases, and 18 bases lay between the germline ends. This CDR3 contains 12 residues. CDR3 amino acids: CASSLIRGRMYF. CDR3 nucleotide sequence: TGTGCCAGCAGCCTCATCAGGGGCCGCATGTACTTC.

A remark on this clonotype: The conserved closing phenylalanine or tryptophan is absent in this CDR3, likely reflecting a read error. The CDR3 DNA is TGTGCCAGCAGTTACCTCTATGGCTACACCTGC. Translated, it gives CASSYLYGYTC. The rearrangement uses TRBV6-5 and TRBJ1-2; no reliable D call. The CDR3 has 11 amino acids. V was cut by 2 bases and J by 4 bases, with 2 bases left in between. Germline V gene lookup returns CDR1 MNHEY and CDR2 SVGAGI.

The V and J genes are TRBV5-1 and TRBJ2-7; unclear D gene. V dropped 0 bases and J dropped 3 bases, with 16 bases sitting between them. CDR3 length: 16 amino acids. Germline loops: CDR1 SGHRS, CDR2 YFSETQ. The DNA for the CDR3 is TGCGCCAGCAGCTTGGGCCTGTCCGGTCGTTTCTACGAGCAGTACTTC. Translation: CASSLGLSGRFYEQYF.

Regarding this clonotype: Since a far larger clone is one base different, this is likely a read error. This chain uses TRBV5-1 with TRBJ2-5, with a possible D match to TRBD2 (5 bases). The J call may be mistaken, given a closer DNA end match to TRBJ2-1. CDR1 and CDR2 from the germline V gene are SGHRS and YFSETQ. This CDR3 has 16 residues. This chain's CDR3 is CASSPTAGDFGNEQFF. The CDR3 DNA reads TGCGCCAGCAGCCCGACGGCGGGTGATTTTGGAAATGAGCAGTTCTTC.

This clonotype has at least ten counts. V usage is TRBV6-2 or TRBV6-3 and J usage is TRBJ2-3; D might be TRBD1 (5 bases). The CDR3 is 15 amino acids. With 5 bases removed from V and 7 bases from J, the gap between germline ends came to 19 bases. Germline V gives CDR1 MNHEY, CDR2 SVGEGT. CDR3 amino acids: CASSPPDTFQNTQYF. DNA for the CDR3: TGTGCCAGCAGTCCCCCGGACACGTTCCAAAATACGCAGTATTTT.